These 5 T cell receptor beta chains share one sample of origin, sequenced in a study of shared clonotypes between healthy human individuals. Assay used: immunoSEQ multiplex PCR; TCRdb lists only in-frame clones, some missing. The table lists a few hundred thousand clones, roughly 97% of them singletons. Specimen: naive CD4+ T cells sorted from blood. Subset: CD45RA+ positively selected. Every receptor here comes from a woman younger than 45 in good health.

As regards this clone: The junction differs from germline at one of its ends, possibly a read error. The CDR3 coding sequence is TGCGCCAGCACTGAGCGGGTCGAGTACGAGCAGTACTTC. Amino acids: CASTERVEYEQYF. This chain links TRBV10-2 with TRBJ2-7, with D possibly TRBD2 on 6 matching bases. CDR1 and CDR2 (germline): WSHSY, SAAADI. The CDR3 is 13 residues long.

V is TRBV5-4 and J is TRBJ2-3; TRBD1 or TRBD2 may be the D gene (5 bases each). The V end lost 4 bases, the J end lost 1 base, and 13 bases lay between the germline ends. CDR1 is SGHNT and CDR2 is YYREEE in the germline V gene (reference sequence). This CDR3 spans 15 amino acids. The CDR3 is CASSPGTQRTDTQYF. The CDR3 DNA follows: TGTGCCAGCAGCCCCGGGACCCAACGCACAGATACGCAGTATTTT.

The genes are TRBV11-3 and TRBJ1-4; 7 bases line up with TRBD1. Looked up from germline, CDR1 is SGHNT and CDR2 is YENEEA. This CDR3 spans 15 amino acids. Unmatched junction bases numbered 5, after V lost 0 bases and J lost 7 bases. CDR3 sequence (DNA): TGTGCCAGCAGCTTAGAAGGGGACAGTATTGAAAAACTGTTTTTT. Translating gives CASSLEGDSIEKLFF.

The rearrangement joins TRBV7-2 to TRBJ2-7; 9 bases line up with TRBD2. CDR3 length: 15 residues. The V gene end was trimmed by 1 base and the J gene end by 5 bases; junction bases not matched to a gene: 6. Germline assignment: CDR1 SGHTA and CDR2 FQGNSA. The chain's CDR3 is CASSLVWLAGHEQYF. CDR3 in DNA: TGTGCCAGCAGCTTAGTCTGGCTAGCGGGACACGAGCAGTACTTC.

This chain joins TRBV27 and TRBJ1-2; possibly TRBD1 for D (5 bases). This CDR3 spans 16 amino acids. V was cut by 6 bases and J by 0 bases, with 17 bases left in between. The germline CDR1 and CDR2 sequences are MNHEY and SMNVEV (reference sequence). CDR3 in amino acids: CASSPPGRVANYGYTF. The CDR3 region has the DNA TGTGCCAGCAGCCCTCCGGGCAGGGTGGCTAACTATGGCTACACCTTC.